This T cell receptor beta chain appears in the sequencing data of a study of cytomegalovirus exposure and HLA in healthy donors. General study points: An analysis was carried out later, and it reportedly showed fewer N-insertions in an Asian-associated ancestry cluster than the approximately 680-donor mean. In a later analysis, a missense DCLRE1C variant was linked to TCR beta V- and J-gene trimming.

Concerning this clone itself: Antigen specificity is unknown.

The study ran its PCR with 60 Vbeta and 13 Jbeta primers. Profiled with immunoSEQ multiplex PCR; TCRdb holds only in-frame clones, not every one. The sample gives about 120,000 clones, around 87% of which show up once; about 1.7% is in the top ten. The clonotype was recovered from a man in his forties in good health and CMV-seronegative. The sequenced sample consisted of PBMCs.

The CDR3 nucleotides read TGTGCCAGCAGCGTAGGACAGGGGACGATCGAGCAGTACTTC. Protein sequence: CASSVGQGTIEQYF. The rearrangement joins TRBV9 to TRBJ2-7, with 8 bases fitting TRBD1. The CDR3 covers 14 residues. Germline V CDR1 and CDR2: SGDLS, YYNGEE. The V segment lost 0 bases and the J segment 6 bases; nucleotides outside the gene matches: 5.